This entry features one T cell receptor (beta chain) sequence. The antigen this receptor binds is unknown. The sample holds no much larger clone one base away, and base qualities are not on file. Library construction relied on 5' RACE. For sequencing, an Illumina HiSeq 2500 was employed. A second PCR of about 7 to 12 cycles was run with a J-beta primer mix and a sample-barcoded 5' primer. Each TCR beta cDNA molecule received a unique molecular identifier from a template-switch 5' adaptor carrying 12 random nucleotides. Each sample yielded at least 2.5 million CDR3-containing paired-end reads. The Mint cDNA synthesis kit, primed by a TRBC-specific oligonucleotide, was used to synthesize first-strand cDNA from all RNA. Following uracil-DNA glycosylase treatment, all cDNA underwent a first 18-cycle PCR with the universal primers M1SS and BC2_uni_R. Regarding the original processing steps: Each sample was normalized by randomly selecting 1 million high-quality reads, each carrying a distinct molecular identifier. Reads with shared molecular identifiers were discarded instead of being binned into consensus sequences. MiTCR, with a Q25 quality threshold and the strictest error-elimination algorithm, was used for CDR3 identification, clonotype clustering and error correction. A nonparametric unseen species model with Euler transformation was used to estimate a lower bound on total TCR beta diversity. TCRdb took the public reads, trimmed them with fastp at Q25, ran MiXCR for clone calling and kept in-frame beta chains. For every CDR3 protein sequence, its rows merge into one entry that carries the most common genes and DNA. The V and J calls and clone size are TCRdb's, not the authors'. The sample table records 850,000 to 1,000,000 distinct CDR3 sequences; around 49% of these occur just once. The biggest ten clones account for roughly 12% of the sample.

This sample is drawn from a study of blood T cells in healthy people across ages (dated by TCRdb to between 2014 and 2016). For the wider study: In model experiments, template switching captured roughly one uniquely barcoded TCR beta cDNA molecule for every two T cells. Donors of different ages were randomly distributed across sequencing lanes to avoid experimental bias. For two donors (one aged 18 to 30 and one aged 80 or older), the study analyzed two additional independent replicas of 1 million unique cDNA reads from the same blood draw. The donors were divided into four age groups: young (average roughly 17 years), middle-aged (about 40), aged (about 62) and long-lived (about 84). The study measured age-related changes in TCR beta repertoire diversity using deep sequencing normalized with unique cDNA molecular identifiers.

Donors were approximately 42 systemically healthy Caucasian individuals from Russia aged roughly 6 to 100 years. Each donor gave about 9.7 milliliters of peripheral blood, drawn into EDTA-treated Vacutainer tubes. Ficoll-Paque density-gradient centrifugation was used to isolate PBMCs, with at least 6 million per sample. Trizol reagent was used to extract total RNA from the PBMCs, yielding at least 5.5 micrograms per sample. The percentages of naive CD45RAhigh/CD27high T cells were determined by flow cytometry on a PBMC aliquot from every donor. Findings and caveats that apply to the study as a whole: The long-lived group showed more naive CD4+ T cells, fewer expanded clones and increased TCR diversity than the aged group, suggesting age selection. Observed TCR beta diversity per million T cells fell roughly linearly with age, and a significant reduction was already apparent by age around 44. Observed TCR beta diversity correlated strongly with the percentage of naive T cells measured by flow cytometry. Bulk unsorted PBMC profiling prevented conclusive comparison of naive and antigen-experienced compartments. Because donor CMV infection status was unknown, age-related changes in expanded clonotypes were potentially confounded. Estimates of total diversity based on one million sequenced T cells were considered lower bounds and underestimates.

The clonotype was recovered from a man aged 25-40 years in good health. The sample was blood.

The nucleotides are TGTGCCAGCAGTTACGGGGGGAGAGGGACGCAGTATTTT. Translated, this gives CASSYGGRGTQYF. The rearranged segments are TRBV6-5 and TRBJ2-3; TRBD2 might be the D gene, on 6 matching bases. CDR1 MNHEY and CDR2 SVGAGI are derived from the germline V gene. The CDR3 sequence holds 13 residues, the cysteine and phenylalanine included. Left in the record is the CDR3 DNA by itself, 39 bases read in frame from the first base. V lost 2 bases and J lost 9 bases; the stretch between them is 12 bases long.